This T cell receptor beta chain was captured by sequencing in a study of blood T cells in healthy people across ages. Points on this clonotype: Its antigen remains unidentified.

Study findings and constraints: In long-lived donors, naive CD4+ cell counts and diversity exceeded those of aged donors. Not knowing donor CMV status may have confounded expanded clonotype changes. PBMCs that were unsorted prevented a conclusive naive versus antigen-experienced comparison.

A sample-barcoded 5' primer and a J-beta primer mix were used in a second PCR of roughly 6 to 11 cycles. Using its own MiXCR run on the 5' RACE reads, TCRdb lists one record per CDR3 protein. The table lists 650,000 to 1,000,000 distinct CDR3 sequences, approximately 35% of them singletons, with 10% to 15% in the top ten. V lost 6 bases to trimming and J lost 0 bases; unmatched junction nucleotides: 2. This CDR3 has 14 amino acids. Germline V gene data show CDR1 as LGHNA and CDR2 as YNFKEQ. The receptor was isolated from a man aged 18 to 35 in good health. The sample comprised blood. This sequence joins TRBV4-2 and TRBJ2-5; TRBD2 matches at 9 bases. The CDR3 bases are TGTGCCAGCAGATCTAGCGGGGACCAAGAGACCCAGTACTTC. Translated, it gives CASRSSGDQETQYF.